The entry below describes one T cell receptor beta chain. Libraries were prepared by immunoSEQ multiplex PCR; TCRdb keeps only in-frame clonotypes and omits some of them. The table lists over a million clones, approximately 97% of them singletons, with more than 0.9% in the top ten. The data derive from a study of shared clonotypes between healthy human individuals. This CDR3 contains 13 residues. CDR1 MNHNS and CDR2 SASEGT come from the germline V gene. Trimming took 2 bases from V and 6 from J, leaving 11 bases between them. The sequence was collected from a man aged 30-40 years in good health. The chain has TRBV6-1 and TRBJ2-7; no reliable D call. The specimen sequenced was naive CD4+ T cells sorted from blood. Subset meaning: CD45RA+ positively selected. The CDR3 bases are TGTGCCAGCAGTGAACAAGGATATCGCGAGCAGTACTTC. Its protein product is CASSEQGYREQYF.